These 10 T cell receptor beta chains were sequenced from one sample in a study. Cells sorted as Tregs were CD4+, CD25+ and CD127-/low. Each CDR3 protein gets one entry after TCRdb re-called the 5' RACE reads with MiXCR. The table includes tens of thousands of distinct CDR3 sequences, roughly 28% detected once. The specimen was tumor-infiltrating Tregs sorted from the breast tumor. The receptor set was obtained from a female donor with breast cancer.

The chain links TRBV18 to TRBJ2-1, with 11 bases identical to TRBD1. Germline-derived CDR1 and CDR2 are KGHSH and LQKENI. V lost 5 bases and J lost 12; bases outside the gene matches: 9. This CDR3 region has 14 residues. As DNA, the CDR3 is TGTGCCAGCTCATCGGGGACAGGGGGTAGTGTGCAGTTCTTC. This encodes CASSSGTGGSVQFF.

There are a few counts of this clonotype. This rearrangement joins TRBV7-8 to TRBJ2-7, with D possibly TRBD2 on 6 matching bases. The V and J ends lost 5 bases and 1 base respectively, with 15 bases between them. Germline CDR1 reads SGHVS; CDR2 reads FQNEAQ. CDR3 size: 15 residues. The CDR3 DNA reads TGTGCCAGCAGCCGAGGGCGGGATCCTTCCTACGAGCAGTACTTC. It translates to CASSRGRDPSYEQYF.

The V and J genes are TRBV6-2 or TRBV6-3 and TRBJ2-3; 8 nucleotides agree with TRBD2. The CDR3 loop spans 16 amino acids. CDR1 and CDR2 from the germline V gene are MNHEY and SVGEGT. V gave up 6 bases and J gave up 2 bases; unmatched junction bases: 10. The CDR3 protein is CASSPSEAGDTDTQYF. CDR3 DNA: TGTGCCAGCAGCCCCTCGGAAGCGGGGGACACAGATACGCAGTATTTT.

In this sample, this clonotype turned up a few times. V and J are TRBV27 and TRBJ2-1; D may be TRBD2 (7 bases). Germline V lookup: CDR1 MNHEY, CDR2 SMNVEV (reference sequence). V lost 10 bases and J 7 bases, leaving 23 bases between the germline ends. The CDR3 length is 15 residues. DNA for the CDR3: TGTGCCACTGACCCTTTGGGGGGGCGAGCGAATGAGCAGTTCTTC. It specifies CATDPLGGRANEQFF.

This chain joins TRBV12-3 or TRBV12-4 and TRBJ1-1; D call uncertain. This CDR3 comprises 13 residues. The ends were cut back, 5 bases at V and 1 base at J, with 8 bases in the middle. This CDR3 is CASSPQRNTEAFF. Here the CDR3 DNA reads TGTGCCAGCAGTCCACAGAGGAACACTGAAGCTTTCTTT.

The table lists this clonotype with a few counts. V and J are TRBV20-1 and TRBJ2-1; TRBD2 agrees at 10 bases. The J call may be mistaken, given a closer DNA end match to TRBJ2-7. CDR3 length: 14 amino acids. Germline loops: CDR1 DFQATT, CDR2 SNEGSKA (reference sequence). The CDR3 DNA reads as TGCAGTGCACCCTGGACTAGCGGAGGGAATGAGCAGTACTTC. Residues: CSAPWTSGGNEQYF.

On this clonotype: The junction departs from germline at one end; a sequencing error may be responsible. The DNA for the CDR3 is TGTACCAGCAGATTCGTGGGGGGGGGCAACGTCCTGACTTTC. As protein: CTSRFVGGGNVLTF. V gene TRBV6-5 combines with J gene TRBJ2-6; 7 bases map to TRBD2. CDR3 length equals 14 residues. The germline V gene encodes CDR1 MNHEY and CDR2 SVGAGI.

The chain recombines TRBV7-2 with TRBJ1-5, with a tentative D call TRBD1 (5 bases). The ends were cut back, 8 bases at V and 4 bases at J, with 18 bases in the middle. This CDR3 is built from 15 residues. The V gene's germline CDR1 is SGHTA and CDR2 FQGNSA. CDR3 amino acids: CASEPTGEVNQPQHF. The CDR3 nucleotides are TGTGCCAGCGAACCTACGGGGGAGGTGAATCAGCCCCAGCATTTT.

This clonotype was observed a handful of times. The V call is TRBV5-1, the J call TRBJ2-6, with no clear D. V lost 2 bases to trimming and J lost 1 base, with 4 bases between them. Germline V gene data show CDR1 as SGHRS and CDR2 as YFSETQ. CDR3 size: 14 residues. The CDR3 DNA follows: TGCGCCAGCAGCTTACGATCTGGGGCCAACGTCCTGACTTTC. Protein sequence: CASSLRSGANVLTF.

This clonotype was seen a few times. CDR3 sequence (DNA): TGTGCCAGCAGCAAAGTAGACCTAGCGGGGTTAAGCTCCTACAATGAGCAGTTCTTC. It encodes CASSKVDLAGLSSYNEQFF. The rearrangement uses TRBV21-1 and TRBJ2-1; TRBD2 was called by the table and not checked on the DNA. TRBV21-1 is a documented pseudogene. The CDR3 contains 19 residues.